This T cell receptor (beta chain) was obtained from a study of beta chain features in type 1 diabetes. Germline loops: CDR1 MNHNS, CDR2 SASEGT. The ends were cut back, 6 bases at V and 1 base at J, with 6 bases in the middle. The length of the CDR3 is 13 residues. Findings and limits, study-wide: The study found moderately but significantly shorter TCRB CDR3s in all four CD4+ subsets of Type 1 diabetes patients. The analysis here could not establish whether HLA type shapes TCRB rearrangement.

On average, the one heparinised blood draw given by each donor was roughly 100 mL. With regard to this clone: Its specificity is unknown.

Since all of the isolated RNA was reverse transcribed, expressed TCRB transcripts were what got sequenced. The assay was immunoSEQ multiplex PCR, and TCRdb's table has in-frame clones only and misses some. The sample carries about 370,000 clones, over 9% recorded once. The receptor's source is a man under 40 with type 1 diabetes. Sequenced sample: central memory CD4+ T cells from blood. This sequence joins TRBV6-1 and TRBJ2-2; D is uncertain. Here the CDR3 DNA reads TGTGCCAGCAGAGTCCGGAACACCGGGGAGCTGTTTTTT. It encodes CASRVRNTGELFF.